The present TCR beta chain was sequenced within a study of cytomegalovirus exposure and HLA in healthy donors. Trimming pared 2 bases from V and 4 bases from J, leaving 19 bases between. The CDR3 has 16 residues. Germline V gene data show CDR1 as GTSNPN and CDR2 as SVGIG (reference sequence). Primers included in the PCR were 60 Vbeta and 13 Jbeta primers. TCRdb keeps only in-frame clones here, not all; method: immunoSEQ multiplex PCR. This repertoire shows about 220,000 clones, around 80% found once; its top ten account for 0.6% to 0.65%. V gene TRBV30 combines with J gene TRBJ2-3, with D possibly being TRBD1 (6 bases). Sequenced: PBMCs. The clonotype originates from a man younger than 35 in good health and CMV-seronegative. The CDR3 bases are TGTGCCTGGAGTCAACGCCCGAGGGGGTCCCCAGATACGCAGTATTTT. This gives the protein CAWSQRPRGSPDTQYF. Using reference TRBV30 and TRBJ2-3 for the parts outside the CDR3, the full variable domain is SQTIHQWPATLVQPVGSPLSLECTVEGTSNPNLYWYRQAAGRGLQLLFYSVGIGQISSEVPQNLSASRPQDRQFILSSKKLLLSDSGFYLCAWSQRPRGSPDTQYFGPGTRLTVL.